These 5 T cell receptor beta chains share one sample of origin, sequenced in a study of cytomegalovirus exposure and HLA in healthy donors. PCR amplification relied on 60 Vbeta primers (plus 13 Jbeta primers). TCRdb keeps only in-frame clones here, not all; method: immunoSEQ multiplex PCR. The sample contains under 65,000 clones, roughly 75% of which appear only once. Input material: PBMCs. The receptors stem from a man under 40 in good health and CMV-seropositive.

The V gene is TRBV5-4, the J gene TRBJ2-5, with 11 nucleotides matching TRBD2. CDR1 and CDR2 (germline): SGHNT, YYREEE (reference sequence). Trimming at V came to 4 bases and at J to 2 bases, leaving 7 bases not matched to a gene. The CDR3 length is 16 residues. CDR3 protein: CASSPGLAASQETQYF. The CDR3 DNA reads TGTGCCAGCAGCCCGGGACTAGCGGCAAGTCAAGAGACCCAGTACTTC.

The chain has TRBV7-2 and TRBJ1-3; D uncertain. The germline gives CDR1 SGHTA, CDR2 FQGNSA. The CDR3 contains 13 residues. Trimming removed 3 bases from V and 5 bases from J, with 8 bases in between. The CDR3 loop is CASSFTDRNTIYF. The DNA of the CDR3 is TGTGCCAGCAGCTTTACAGACCGAAACACCATATATTTT.

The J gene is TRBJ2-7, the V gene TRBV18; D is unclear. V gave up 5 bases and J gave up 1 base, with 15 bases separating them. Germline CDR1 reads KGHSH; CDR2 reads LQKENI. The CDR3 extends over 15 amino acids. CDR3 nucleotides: TGTGCCAGCTCAACAAACCCCCAGGCTTCCTACGAGCAGTACTTC. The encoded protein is CASSTNPQASYEQYF.

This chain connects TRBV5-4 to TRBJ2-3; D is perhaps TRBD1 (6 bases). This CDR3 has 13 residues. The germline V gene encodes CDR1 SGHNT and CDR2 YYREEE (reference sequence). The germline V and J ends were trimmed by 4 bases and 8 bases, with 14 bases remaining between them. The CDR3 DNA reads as TGTGCCAGCAGCGCCACAGGGATGGGTACGCAGTATTTT. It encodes CASSATGMGTQYF.

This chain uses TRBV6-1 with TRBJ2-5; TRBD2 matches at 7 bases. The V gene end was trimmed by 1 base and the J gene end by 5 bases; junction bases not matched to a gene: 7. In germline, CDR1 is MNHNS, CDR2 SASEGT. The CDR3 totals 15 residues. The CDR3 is CASSEGFGLVETQYF. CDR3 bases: TGTGCCAGCAGTGAAGGCTTCGGACTAGTGGAGACCCAGTACTTC.